This T cell receptor beta chain was profiled in a study of cytomegalovirus exposure and HLA in healthy donors. This CDR3 region has 13 residues. Germline V lookup: CDR1 SGHKS, CDR2 YYEKEE (reference sequence). V was pared by 2 bases and J by 5 bases, with 7 bases between. Primers included in the PCR were 60 Vbeta and 13 Jbeta primers. Assay used: immunoSEQ multiplex PCR; TCRdb lists only in-frame clones, some missing. The sample has 65,000 to 75,000 clones, roughly two thirds seen once. At the time of sampling, donors were nominally healthy, though unrecorded immune exposures were likely. This chain joins TRBV5-5 and TRBJ1-4; maybe TRBD1 (5 bases). Sequencing used PBMCs. The TCR comes from a woman aged 25 to 45 in good health and CMV-seronegative. As DNA, the CDR3 is TGTGCCAGCAGCTTCCAGGGAAATGAAAAACTGTTTTTT. Protein sequence: CASSFQGNEKLFF.